These 14 T cell receptor beta chains were sequenced from one sample in a study of cytomegalovirus exposure and HLA in healthy donors. The PCR employed 60 Vbeta primers together with 13 Jbeta primers. TCRdb's table, derived via immunoSEQ multiplex PCR, lists solely in-frame clones and lacks some. Among roughly 95,000 clones listed, approximately 85% were seen once. The sequencing sample was made of PBMCs. These receptors were obtained from a man aged 30 to 39 in good health and CMV-seropositive.

In nucleotides, the CDR3 is TGTGCCATCACGTTAGCGGGAGGGCCTACAGATACGCAGTATTTT. Its translation: CAITLAGGPTDTQYF. This chain uses TRBV10-3 with TRBJ2-3; 11 bases fit TRBD2. The germline V gene has CDR1 ENHRY and CDR2 SYGVKD. Unmatched junction bases numbered 6, after V lost 7 bases and J lost 3 bases. This CDR3 has 15 amino acids.

This clone was seen a few times. V and J are TRBV10-3 and TRBJ1-5; TRBD1 matches at 8 bases. The germline V gene encodes CDR1 ENHRY and CDR2 SYGVKD. The CDR3 is 13 residues long. CDR3 nucleotide sequence: TGTGGCACAGGGGGAAATAGCAATCAGCCCCAGCATTTT. This translates into CGTGGNSNQPQHF.

V is TRBV7-2 and J is TRBJ1-2; no definite D call. Germline V lookup: CDR1 SGHTA, CDR2 FQGNSA. The CDR3 extends over 14 amino acids. V gave up 1 base and J gave up 4 bases, with 10 bases separating them. The CDR3 region has the DNA TGTGCCAGCAGCTTAGGGCTCCTAGGCTATGGCTACACCTTC. It codes for CASSLGLLGYGYTF.

This chain links TRBV27 with TRBJ2-5, with D perhaps matching TRBD1 (6 bases). Between the trimmed V and J ends, which lost 5 bases and 2 bases, there was a span of 15 bases. Germline CDR1 reads MNHEY; CDR2 reads SMNVEV (reference sequence). This CDR3 is 15 amino acids long. In DNA, the CDR3 is TGTGCCAGCAGTCCCACTTGGACAGTTCAAGAGACCCAGTACTTC. Its translation: CASSPTWTVQETQYF.

The V call is TRBV6-1, the J call TRBJ1-1, with a possible D match to TRBD1 (6 bases). CDR1 MNHNS and CDR2 SASEGT come from the germline V gene. Trimming stripped 6 bases from V and 1 base from J, with 9 bases between. The CDR3 length is 13 residues. The CDR3 region has the DNA TGTGCCAGCAGACCGGGACAGAACACTGAAGCTTTCTTT. It yields the protein CASRPGQNTEAFF.

Only one count was recorded for this clone. CDR3 residues: CASSLVRTEETQYF. The CDR3 nucleotides read TGTGCCAGCAGCTTAGTCCGGACAGAAGAGACCCAGTACTTC. The V and J genes are TRBV7-9 and TRBJ2-5, with D possibly matching TRBD1 (6 bases). V was pared by 1 base and J by 3 bases, with 9 bases between. The length of the CDR3 is 14 residues. CDR1 and CDR2 (germline): SEHNR, FQNEAQ (reference sequence).

This clone was counted once. Other DNA sequences in the same sample also yield this CDR3. V is TRBV27 and J is TRBJ2-7; D gene unclear. Per germline, CDR1 MNHEY and CDR2 SMNVEV (reference sequence). The CDR3 is 16 residues long. Trimming removed 3 bases from V and 0 bases from J, with 15 bases in between. CDR3 sequence (DNA): TGTGCCAGCAGTTTCGTTGCACTCCTAAGCTCCTACGAGCAGTACTTC. It translates to CASSFVALLSSYEQYF.

This chain connects TRBV6-6 to TRBJ2-1, with TRBD1 matching over 7 bases. V shed 5 bases and J 5 bases; nucleotides not matched to a gene: 6. This CDR3 contains 14 residues. Germline CDR1 and CDR2: MNHNY and SVGAGI (reference sequence). The CDR3 loop is CASSTGQLNNEQFF. CDR3 coding DNA: TGTGCCAGCAGTACGGGACAGCTTAACAATGAGCAGTTCTTC.

This clone was recorded only once. J is TRBJ2-1 and V is TRBV9; 8 bases are shared with TRBD2. The CDR3 is made up of 15 amino acids. V lost 2 bases, J lost 2 bases, and 3 bases stayed unmatched. CDR1 is SGDLS, CDR2 YYNGEE, per germline. CDR3 sequence: CASSVSGGTYNEQFF. CDR3 nucleotide sequence: TGTGCCAGCAGCGTGAGCGGGGGAACCTACAATGAGCAGTTCTTC.

The rearrangement joins TRBV6-5 to TRBJ2-7; 8 bases are a match to TRBD2. Unmatched junction bases numbered 15, after V lost 8 bases and J lost 6 bases. The CDR3 length is 15 residues. The germline V gene encodes CDR1 MNHEY and CDR2 SVGAGI. The chain's CDR3 is CASSMDPGGGGEQYF. CDR3 in DNA: TGTGCCAGCTCCATGGACCCGGGGGGGGGAGGCGAGCAGTACTTC.

The chain joins TRBV19 to TRBJ1-2; the match to TRBD1 covers 11 bases. The V gene's germline CDR1 is LNHDA and CDR2 SQIVND (reference sequence). V gave up 1 base and J gave up 10 bases; unmatched junction bases: 8. The CDR3 has 15 amino acids. For the CDR3, the DNA is TGTGCCAGTAGTATAGGAGGACAGGGGGCCGCCCTCTACACCTTC. Protein product: CASSIGGQGAALYTF.

The chain joins TRBV7-9 to TRBJ2-3; D is unresolved. This CDR3 contains 11 residues. V lost 6 bases, J lost 7 bases, and 8 bases lay in between. Per germline, CDR1 SEHNR and CDR2 FQNEAQ (reference sequence). CDR3 bases: TGTGCCAGCAGAGCCGAGAATACGCAGTATTTT. Translation: CASRAENTQYF.

For this clone: This sample also contains other DNA sequences that code for the same CDR3. The genes are TRBV5-1 and TRBJ2-1, with D possibly being TRBD1 (7 bases). The CDR3 length is 15 residues. CDR1 is SGHRS and CDR2 is YFSETQ in the germline V gene. Trimming took off 2 bases at V and 1 base at J, with 10 bases between the two ends. The CDR3 coding sequence is TGCGCCAGCAGCTTATCAGGGGGGTCCTACAATGAGCAGTTCTTC. This translates into CASSLSGGSYNEQFF.

The V call is TRBV7-9, the J call TRBJ2-1, with D perhaps matching TRBD1 (5 bases). This CDR3 has 12 amino acids. Trimming removed 11 bases at V and 7 bases at J, with 15 bases between. CDR1 and CDR2 (germline): SEHNR, FQNEAQ (reference sequence). The CDR3 DNA follows: TGTGCCCTGGGGCTCCTCTCTAATGAGCAGTTCTTC. It yields the protein CALGLLSNEQFF.